This is a list of T cell receptor beta chains from one sample in a study of regulatory and conventional T cells in RAG deficiency. The repertoire was sequenced with immunoSEQ multiplex PCR; TCRdb's copy has only in-frame clones and lacks some. The table lists approximately 30,000 clones, around 96% of them singletons. This same sample was also taken into another study, of regulatory T cells.

Sequencing used CD25- CD4+ T cells sorted from blood. The receptors shown here come from a human donor in good health. Both conserved end residues are part of each CDR3. D genes are given only for firm matches. Some rows mark clone size as missing; the rest say once, few, many or name a class of expanded clone.

v_call: TRBV30
d_call: TRBD1
j_call: TRBJ2-3
clone_size: -
cdr3_nt: TGTGCCTGGAGTACAGGGGGGTTTAAGTCAGATACGCAGTATTTT
cdr3_aa: CAWSTGGFKSDTQYF

v_call: TRBV23-1
d_call: -
j_call: TRBJ1-5
clone_size: -
cdr3_nt: TGCGCCAGCAGCCGAAGCCAGGGGAATCAGCCCCAGCATTTT
cdr3_aa: CASSRSQGNQPQHF

v_call: TRBV11-2
d_call: -
j_call: TRBJ1-1
clone_size: -
cdr3_nt: TGTGCCAGCAGCTCCCACTCCCCCTCCCTGAACACTGAAGCTTTCTTT
cdr3_aa: CASSSHSPSLNTEAFF

v_call: TRBV5-6
d_call: -
j_call: TRBJ2-6
clone_size: -
cdr3_nt: TGTGCCAGCAGCACGCCCGGGACTTACAGCTCTGGGGCCAACGTCCTGACTTTC
cdr3_aa: CASSTPGTYSSGANVLTF

v_call: TRBV19
d_call: TRBD2
j_call: TRBJ2-1
clone_size: -
cdr3_nt: TGTGCCAGTAGTATAAGCCTAGCGGGGCCCAATGAGCAGTTCTTC
cdr3_aa: CASSISLAGPNEQFF

v_call: TRBV5-1
d_call: -
j_call: TRBJ2-7
clone_size: -
cdr3_nt: TGCGCCAGCAGCTTGCCAGGGGTAGACGAGCAGTACTTC
cdr3_aa: CASSLPGVDEQYF

v_call: TRBV7-9
d_call: -
j_call: TRBJ1-1
clone_size: -
cdr3_nt: TGTGCCAGCAGCTTCATCACCCGGGAAGCTTTCTTT
cdr3_aa: CASSFITREAFF

v_call: TRBV18
d_call: TRBD1
j_call: TRBJ1-5
clone_size: -
cdr3_nt: TGTGCCAGCTCAGGCCCCCGGGACAGGGGGCTACAGCCCCAGCATTTT
cdr3_aa: CASSGPRDRGLQPQHF

v_call: TRBV4-3
d_call: -
j_call: TRBJ2-1
clone_size: -
cdr3_nt: TGCGCCAGCAGCCAAGATACTAAATGGGAGCAGTTCTTC
cdr3_aa: CASSQDTKWEQFF

v_call: TRBV7-3
d_call: TRBD2
j_call: TRBJ2-1
clone_size: -
cdr3_nt: TGTGCCAGCAGCCCTCTAGCGGGACCTAACAATGAGCAGTTCTTC
cdr3_aa: CASSPLAGPNNEQFF

v_call: TRBV4-3
d_call: -
j_call: TRBJ1-1
clone_size: -
cdr3_nt: TGCGCCAGCAGCCAAGATGGGGGGGCGAACACTGAAGCTTTCTTT
cdr3_aa: CASSQDGGANTEAFF

v_call: TRBV6-5
d_call: TRBD2
j_call: TRBJ2-2
clone_size: few
cdr3_nt: TGTGCCAGCGGGGCGGGGGGGGCCGGCGGGGAGCTGTTTTTT
cdr3_aa: CASGAGGAGGELFF

v_call: TRBV5-1
d_call: TRBD1
j_call: TRBJ1-2
clone_size: -
cdr3_nt: TGCGCCAGCAGCTGGGACAGGGCGGGCGGCTACACCTTC
cdr3_aa: CASSWDRAGGYTF

v_call: TRBV2
d_call: TRBD1
j_call: TRBJ1-3
clone_size: few
cdr3_nt: TGTGCCAGTCACAGGGGGGGGGAAAACACCATATATTTT
cdr3_aa: CASHRGGENTIYF

v_call: TRBV7-8
d_call: -
j_call: TRBJ2-1
clone_size: -
cdr3_nt: TGTGCCAGCAGCTTTTTAGCAGCGCAGTTCTTC
cdr3_aa: CASSFLAAQFF

v_call: TRBV7-2
d_call: TRBD1
j_call: TRBJ2-1
clone_size: -
cdr3_nt: TGTGCCAGCAGCACGCCGGGACAGGGTAAAAATGAGCAGTTCTTC
cdr3_aa: CASSTPGQGKNEQFF

v_call: TRBV18
d_call: -
j_call: TRBJ2-5
clone_size: -
cdr3_nt: TGTGCCAGCTCACCGGGGCAGCAAGAGACCCAGTACTTC
cdr3_aa: CASSPGQQETQYF

v_call: TRBV5-8
d_call: -
j_call: TRBJ1-2
clone_size: -
cdr3_nt: TGTGCCAGCAGCTTGGCGGCAGGGGCTACTCTGAACTATGGCTACACCTTC
cdr3_aa: CASSLAAGATLNYGYTF

v_call: TRBV4-3
d_call: TRBD1
j_call: TRBJ2-7
clone_size: -
cdr3_nt: TGCGCCAGCAGCCAAGCCTACAGGGGCGAGCAGTACTTC
cdr3_aa: CASSQAYRGEQYF

v_call: TRBV15
d_call: TRBD1
j_call: TRBJ2-5
clone_size: -
cdr3_nt: TGTGCCACCAGCAGAGATGGGGACAGTGGGGAGACCCAGTACTTC
cdr3_aa: CATSRDGDSGETQYF

v_call: TRBV5-4
d_call: -
j_call: TRBJ2-7
clone_size: few
cdr3_nt: TGTGCCAGCAGCTTGAGCCAGGGGAACGAGCAGTACTTC
cdr3_aa: CASSLSQGNEQYF

v_call: TRBV5-1
d_call: -
j_call: TRBJ2-5
clone_size: -
cdr3_nt: TGCGCCAGCAGCTTCAATGGGGCAGAGGAGACCCAGTACTTC
cdr3_aa: CASSFNGAEETQYF

v_call: TRBV11-3
d_call: -
j_call: TRBJ2-1
clone_size: -
cdr3_nt: TGTGCCAGCAGCCAAAGGTCCGGGAGCTCCTACAATGAGCAGTTCTTC
cdr3_aa: CASSQRSGSSYNEQFF

v_call: TRBV6-1
d_call: TRBD1
j_call: TRBJ2-1
clone_size: -
cdr3_nt: TGTGCCAGCAGTGATCCCGGGACAGCCTTTTTCAATGAGCAGTTCTTC
cdr3_aa: CASSDPGTAFFNEQFF

v_call: TRBV2
d_call: TRBD2
j_call: TRBJ2-5
clone_size: once
cdr3_nt: TGTGCCAGCAGTGCGGTTGCTAGCGGGACGAAAGAGACCCAGTACTTC
cdr3_aa: CASSAVASGTKETQYF

v_call: TRBV7-9
d_call: -
j_call: TRBJ1-5
clone_size: -
cdr3_nt: TGTGCCAGCAGCTCAGGACAGACCCCTAATCAGCCCCAGCATTTT
cdr3_aa: CASSSGQTPNQPQHF

v_call: TRBV6-6
d_call: TRBD2
j_call: TRBJ2-2
clone_size: -
cdr3_nt: TGTGCCAGCAGGGGGACTAGCGGTTACACCGGGGAGCTGTTTTTT
cdr3_aa: CASRGTSGYTGELFF

v_call: TRBV7-9
d_call: -
j_call: TRBJ1-2
clone_size: -
cdr3_nt: TGTGCCAGCAGCTTAGAAAGGACAGACTATGGCTACACCTTC
cdr3_aa: CASSLERTDYGYTF

v_call: TRBV7-9
d_call: TRBD1
j_call: TRBJ2-7
clone_size: -
cdr3_nt: TGTGCCAGCAGCTTACTCCCCGGGACAGGGCCCTACGAGCAGTACTTC
cdr3_aa: CASSLLPGTGPYEQYF

v_call: TRBV21-1
d_call: -
j_call: TRBJ1-3
clone_size: -
cdr3_nt: TGTGCCAGCAGCAGCGCCAGGGGGCTGAGCTGTGGAAACACCATATATTTT
cdr3_aa: CASSSARGLSCGNTIYF

v_call: TRBV11-2
d_call: TRBD1
j_call: TRBJ1-6
clone_size: -
cdr3_nt: TGTGCCAGCAGCGTACGTGGGACAGTTCCGAATTCATCCCTCCACTTT
cdr3_aa: CASSVRGTVPNSSLHF

v_call: TRBV7-2
d_call: TRBD1
j_call: TRBJ2-1
clone_size: -
cdr3_nt: TGTGCCAGCAGCCGGGACAGGGGACGGCTCGAGCAGTTCTTC
cdr3_aa: CASSRDRGRLEQFF

v_call: TRBV6-1
d_call: TRBD1
j_call: TRBJ1-5
clone_size: -
cdr3_nt: TGTGCCAGCAGTGAAATTCAAGGGACAGCTTATAGCAATCAGCCCCAGCATTTT
cdr3_aa: CASSEIQGTAYSNQPQHF

v_call: TRBV19
d_call: TRBD1
j_call: TRBJ1-1
clone_size: -
cdr3_nt: TGTGCCAGTAGAATTGACAGGGGTCGAGACACTGAAGCTTTCTTT
cdr3_aa: CASRIDRGRDTEAFF

v_call: TRBV19
d_call: TRBD1
j_call: TRBJ1-1
clone_size: -
cdr3_nt: TGTGCCAGTAGTCCGGACAGGGTAAGGAGGGCTGAAGCTTTCTTT
cdr3_aa: CASSPDRVRRAEAFF

v_call: TRBV5-1
d_call: TRBD2
j_call: TRBJ2-5
clone_size: -
cdr3_nt: TGCGCCAGCAGCTTGAGGCGGGGCGGGGGAGAGACCCAGTACTTC
cdr3_aa: CASSLRRGGGETQYF

v_call: TRBV4-1
d_call: -
j_call: TRBJ1-1
clone_size: -
cdr3_nt: TGCGCCAGCAGCCGGATTGACATGAACACTGAAGCTTTCTTT
cdr3_aa: CASSRIDMNTEAFF

v_call: TRBV18
d_call: -
j_call: TRBJ1-4
clone_size: -
cdr3_nt: TGTGCCAGCTCACCTGCGGGTTTAACTAATGAAAAACTGTTTTTT
cdr3_aa: CASSPAGLTNEKLFF

v_call: TRBV4-3
d_call: -
j_call: TRBJ1-2
clone_size: -
cdr3_nt: TGCGCCAGCAGCCTAAGACACCCGGAGGGAAGTTACTATGGCTACACCTTC
cdr3_aa: CASSLRHPEGSYYGYTF

v_call: TRBV11-2
d_call: -
j_call: TRBJ1-4
clone_size: -
cdr3_nt: TGTGCCAGCAGCTTTCTATTCCGGGAAAAACTGTTTTTT
cdr3_aa: CASSFLFREKLFF

v_call: TRBV6-1
d_call: -
j_call: TRBJ1-3
clone_size: few
cdr3_nt: TGTGCCAGCAGTGAAGATGGGGGCCGTGGAAACACCATATATTTT
cdr3_aa: CASSEDGGRGNTIYF

v_call: TRBV4-1
d_call: TRBD1
j_call: TRBJ1-6
clone_size: few
cdr3_nt: TGCGCCAGCAGCCCCGAGACAGGGACCTATAATTCACCCCTCCACTTT
cdr3_aa: CASSPETGTYNSPLHF

v_call: TRBV19
d_call: TRBD2
j_call: TRBJ2-4
clone_size: -
cdr3_nt: TGTGCCAGTAGTATTGCTCCATTAACTAGCGGGAGGGCTGGGGGCGCCAAAAACATTCAGTACTTC
cdr3_aa: CASSIAPLTSGRAGGAKNIQYF

v_call: TRBV5-6
d_call: TRBD1
j_call: TRBJ1-2
clone_size: once
cdr3_nt: TGTGCCAGCAGCTTGGTCGACAGGGTCGGTGGCTACACCTTC
cdr3_aa: CASSLVDRVGGYTF

v_call: TRBV18
d_call: -
j_call: TRBJ1-2
clone_size: -
cdr3_nt: TGTGCCAGCTCACCATCAGGTTCGGACTATGGCTACACCTTC
cdr3_aa: CASSPSGSDYGYTF

v_call: TRBV4-1
d_call: TRBD2
j_call: TRBJ2-1
clone_size: -
cdr3_nt: TGCGCCAGCAGCCAAGGATTTTTTCCCGGGACTAGCGGGATTAGCTCCTACAATGAGCAGTTCTTC
cdr3_aa: CASSQGFFPGTSGISSYNEQFF

v_call: TRBV7-9
d_call: -
j_call: TRBJ2-1
clone_size: -
cdr3_nt: TGTGCCAGCAGACCTAGCAGCAATGAGCAGTTCTTC
cdr3_aa: CASRPSSNEQFF

v_call: TRBV6-5
d_call: TRBD1
j_call: TRBJ2-5
clone_size: once
cdr3_nt: TGTGCCAGCAGTCGCGGACAGGGACAAGAGACCCAGTACTTC
cdr3_aa: CASSRGQGQETQYF

v_call: TRBV14
d_call: -
j_call: TRBJ2-2
clone_size: -
cdr3_nt: TGTGCCAGCAGCCATTCCCAGGGCCCCGGGGAGCTGTTTTTT
cdr3_aa: CASSHSQGPGELFF

v_call: TRBV19
d_call: -
j_call: TRBJ2-5
clone_size: -
cdr3_nt: TGTGCCAGTAGTATGAGGCAACAAGAGACCCAGTACTTC
cdr3_aa: CASSMRQQETQYF

v_call: TRBV10-3
d_call: -
j_call: TRBJ2-3
clone_size: -
cdr3_nt: TGTGCCATCAGGGGACTCCTTACTAGCACAGATACGCAGTATTTT
cdr3_aa: CAIRGLLTSTDTQYF

v_call: TRBV2
d_call: TRBD1
j_call: TRBJ2-7
clone_size: -
cdr3_nt: TGTGCCAGTTTGGGGGGGACAGGGGTAACCTACGAGCAGTACTTC
cdr3_aa: CASLGGTGVTYEQYF

v_call: TRBV7-3
d_call: TRBD1
j_call: TRBJ2-1
clone_size: -
cdr3_nt: TGTGCCAGCAGCTTAAACAGGGGTCCGGGGCATGAGCAGTTCTTC
cdr3_aa: CASSLNRGPGHEQFF

v_call: TRBV11-2
d_call: -
j_call: TRBJ1-2
clone_size: once
cdr3_nt: TGTGCCAGCAGCTTACGGACGGACACCGTTTATGGCTACACCTTC
cdr3_aa: CASSLRTDTVYGYTF